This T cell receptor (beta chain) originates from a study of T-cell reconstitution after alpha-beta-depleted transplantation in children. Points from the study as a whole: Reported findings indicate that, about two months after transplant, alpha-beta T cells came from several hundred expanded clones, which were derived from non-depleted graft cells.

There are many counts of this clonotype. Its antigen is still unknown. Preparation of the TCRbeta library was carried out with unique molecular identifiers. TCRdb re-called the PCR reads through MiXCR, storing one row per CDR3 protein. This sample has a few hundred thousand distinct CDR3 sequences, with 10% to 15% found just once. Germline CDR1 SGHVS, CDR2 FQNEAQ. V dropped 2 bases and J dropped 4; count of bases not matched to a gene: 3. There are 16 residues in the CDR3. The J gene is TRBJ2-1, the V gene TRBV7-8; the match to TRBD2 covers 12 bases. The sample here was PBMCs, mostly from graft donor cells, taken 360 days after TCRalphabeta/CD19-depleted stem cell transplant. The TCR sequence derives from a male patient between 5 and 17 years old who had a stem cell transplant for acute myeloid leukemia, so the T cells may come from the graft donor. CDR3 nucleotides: TGTGCCAGCAGCTTACGACTAGCGGGAGTATACAATGAGCAGTTCTTC. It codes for CASSLRLAGVYNEQFF. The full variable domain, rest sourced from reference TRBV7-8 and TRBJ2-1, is GAGVSQSPRYKVAKRGQDVALRCDPISGHVSLFWYQQALGQGPEFLTYFQNEAQLDKSGLPSDRFFAERPEGSVSTLKIQRTQQEDSAVYLCASSLRLAGVYNEQFFGPGTRLTVL.